One and the same sample provided the 27 T cell receptor beta chains below, sequenced in a study of blood T cells in healthy people across ages (dated by TCRdb to between 2014 and 2017). The library came from 5' RACE. The sequencer listed for this sample is Illumina HiSeq 2500. The second PCR ran for about 7 to 11 cycles and used a J-beta primer mix along with a sample-barcoded 5' primer. TCRdb passed the public sequencing reads through fastp at Q25 and MiXCR, retaining productive beta sequences. Each entry is one CDR3 protein sequence, shown with its most common DNA and genes. The sample has 1 million or so distinct CDR3 sequences on record, less than 25% of them singletons. The ten biggest clones cover around 0.7% of the sample. The same data also went into a second study, on T cells of mothers and their children.

The sequenced sample was blood. Receptor source: a girl aged 2 to 10 in good health.

V gene TRBV11-1 combines with J gene TRBJ2-1; 11 positions agree with TRBD2. The J segment lost 0 bases and the V segment lost 4 bases, leaving 14 bases of the junction unmatched. This CDR3 contains 20 residues. Per germline, CDR1 SGHAT and CDR2 FQDESV (reference sequence). CDR3 sequence reads: CASSSTLLAGDPSSYNEQFF. The DNA of the CDR3 is TGTGCCAGCAGCTCTACCTTACTAGCGGGGGACCCGAGCTCCTACAATGAGCAGTTCTTC.

This clonotype was picked up a small number of times. J is TRBJ2-5 and V is TRBV9; unclear D gene. The CDR3 runs 14 residues. CDR1 and CDR2 (germline): SGDLS, YYNGEE. Trimming took 0 bases from V and 2 from J, leaving 8 bases between them. CDR3 protein: CASSVATFQETQYF. CDR3 in DNA: TGTGCCAGCAGCGTAGCAACATTTCAAGAGACCCAGTACTTC.

The V and J genes are TRBV29-1 and TRBJ1-1; D uncertain. Germline-derived CDR1 and CDR2 are SQVTM and ANQGSEA. Trimming removed 5 bases from V and 9 bases from J, with 19 bases in between. This CDR3 comprises 13 residues. The CDR3 DNA reads as TGCAGCGTTACCTTTACGAATGGTTTGCAAGCTTTCTTT. The encoded protein is CSVTFTNGLQAFF.

On this clonotype itself: At one end the junction does not follow the germline gene, possibly because of a read error. CDR3 coding DNA: TGTGTCAGCAGCCCCCTTACTAGCGGGTACAATGAGCAGTTCTTC. This encodes CVSSPLTSGYNEQFF. V usage is TRBV14 and J usage is TRBJ2-1; 9 bases agree with TRBD2. The CDR3 length is 15 residues. Looked up from germline, CDR1 is SGHDN and CDR2 is FVKESK.

This rearrangement joins TRBV10-3 to TRBJ2-5, with D perhaps TRBD2 (6 bases). V was clipped by 5 bases and J by 7 bases, with 17 bases between them. Germline V CDR1 and CDR2: ENHRY, SYGVKD. The CDR3 has 14 residues. The CDR3 nucleotides read TGTGCCATCAGTCCCGGGCCAGCCGGGGGGACCCAGTACTTC. This codes for CAISPGPAGGTQYF.

This clonotype was counted between two and nine times. The V and J genes are TRBV10-3 and TRBJ2-1, with 9 bases fitting TRBD1. The CDR3 runs 15 residues. V gave up 2 bases and J gave up 7 bases; unmatched junction bases: 6. Germline CDR1 is ENHRY and CDR2 is SYGVKD. Written as DNA, the CDR3 is TGTGCCATCAGTGAGGGACAGGGGATGGGGAATGAGCAGTTCTTC. This gives the protein CAISEGQGMGNEQFF.

The genes are TRBV28 and TRBJ1-1, with 8 bases aligning to TRBD1. The trim removed 2 bases at V and 9 bases at J, leaving 11 bases unmatched. The CDR3 contains 15 residues. Germline-derived CDR1 and CDR2 are MDHEN and SYDVKM. For the CDR3, the DNA is TGTGCCAGCAGTTTAGTGGGACAGGACCGCGCTAAAGCTTTCTTT. It yields the protein CASSLVGQDRAKAFF.

The chain is built from TRBV12-3 or TRBV12-4 and TRBJ1-6; D gene uncertain. With 1 base removed from V and 10 bases from J, the gap between germline ends came to 14 bases. The CDR3 loop spans 15 amino acids. CDR3 sequence: CASSLGRSTESPLHF. The CDR3 DNA reads as TGTGCCAGCAGTTTAGGTCGGTCAACTGAGTCACCCCTCCACTTT.

The chain couples TRBV5-1 to TRBJ2-1, with no clear D. V shed 1 base and J shed 4 bases, with 9 bases lying between them. Germline loops: CDR1 SGHRS, CDR2 YFSETQ. CDR3 length: 14 residues. CDR3 bases: TGCGCCAGCAGCTTGAGAGACCCTTACAATGAGCAGTTCTTC. It specifies CASSLRDPYNEQFF.

The V gene is TRBV11-2, the J gene TRBJ1-2; 8 nucleotides match TRBD1. The CDR3 is 12 residues long. The V segment lost 5 bases and the J segment 7 bases; nucleotides outside the gene matches: 3. In germline, CDR1 is SGHAT, CDR2 FQNNGV. CDR3 in amino acids: CASSEGQVGYTF. The CDR3 DNA sequence: TGTGCCAGCAGCGAGGGACAGGTTGGCTACACCTTC.

V gene TRBV7-9 combines with J gene TRBJ2-5; D is unclear. The CDR3 runs 14 residues. Germline lookup yields CDR1 SEHNR and CDR2 FQNEAQ (reference sequence). V was pared by 5 bases and J by 2 bases, with 12 bases between. CDR3 coding DNA: TGTGCCAGCAGCCTAACTCTGGGACAAGAGACCCAGTACTTC. The encoded protein is CASSLTLGQETQYF.

This clonotype was counted a few times. The J gene is TRBJ1-3, the V gene TRBV20-1, with TRBD1 matching over 7 bases. Germline values: CDR1 DFQATT, CDR2 SNEGSKA (reference sequence). J gave up 5 bases and V 4 bases, and 8 bases lay outside the gene matches. CDR3 length: 14 amino acids. The CDR3 DNA reads TGCAGTGCTACCCTGACAGGGTTCCGAAACACCATATATTTT. As protein: CSATLTGFRNTIYF.

About this clonotype: A much larger clone sits a single nucleotide away, making a read error possible. V usage is TRBV12-5 and J usage is TRBJ2-5; no clear D. TRBJ2-1 matches the DNA end more closely, so the J call is doubtful. Germline loops: CDR1 LGHNT, CDR2 FRNRAP. The CDR3 is 13 residues long. The CDR3, as DNA: TGTGCTAGTGGTTTGTCACAGTACGATGAGCAGTTCTTC. Translation gives CASGLSQYDEQFF.

The chain has TRBV7-2 and TRBJ2-5; TRBD2 matches 8 bases. TRBJ2-7 matches the DNA end more closely, so the J call is doubtful. CDR1 SGHTA and CDR2 FQGNSA come from the germline V gene. The CDR3 is 15 amino acids. In nucleotides, the CDR3 is TGTGCCAGCAGCTTAAATGAGCGGGGGACCTACGAGCAGTACTTC. This translates into CASSLNERGTYEQYF.

V gene TRBV6-6 combines with J gene TRBJ2-5; a weak D match, TRBD1 (6 bases). The J call may be mistaken, given a closer DNA end match to TRBJ2-1. Germline CDR1 is MNHNY and CDR2 is SVGAGI (reference sequence). CDR3 length: 13 residues. Here the CDR3 reads CASNEQGYNEQFF. DNA of the CDR3: TGTGCCAGCAATGAACAGGGTTATAATGAGCAGTTCTTC.

V is TRBV3-1 and J is TRBJ2-7; a weak D match, TRBD2 (6 bases). The CDR3 covers 15 residues. Trimming removed 2 bases at V and 3 bases at J, with 14 bases between. Germline CDR1 and CDR2: LGHDT and YNNKEL (reference sequence). The CDR3 nucleotides read TGTGCCAGCAGCCAAAGTGCGGGAATCGTCTACGAGCAGTACTTC. Residues: CASSQSAGIVYEQYF.

At least ten counts were recorded for this clonotype. The chain is built from TRBV3-1 and TRBJ2-1; unclear D gene. V lost 4 bases and J 4 bases, leaving 8 bases between the germline ends. The CDR3 totals 13 residues. Per the germline V gene, CDR1 is LGHDT and CDR2 is YNNKEL (reference sequence). As DNA, the CDR3 is TGTGCCAGCAGCCCGAGAGAATACAATGAGCAGTTCTTC. The encoded protein is CASSPREYNEQFF.

The chain uses TRBV28 and TRBJ2-7, with 7 positions matching TRBD2. Germline trimming cut 5 bases from V and 5 bases from J; bases unmatched to any gene: 15. The CDR3 sequence is 16 residues long. Germline V lookup: CDR1 MDHEN, CDR2 SYDVKM. The CDR3 region has the DNA TGTGCCAGCAGTACCCCGGGGCGGGAGAATCCCCACGAGCAGTACTTC. Translation: CASSTPGRENPHEQYF.

The chain employs TRBV4-3 and TRBJ2-5; D remains ambiguous. The J call could be wrong; TRBJ2-1 is a better fit for the DNA end. Germline values: CDR1 LGHNA, CDR2 YSLEER. This CDR3 is built from 16 residues. The CDR3 sequence is CASSQGMRDQWGEQFF. CDR3 in DNA: TGCGCCAGCAGCCAAGGGATGCGTGACCAGTGGGGTGAGCAGTTCTTC.

The chain is built from TRBV12-3 or TRBV12-4 and TRBJ2-5, with TRBD1 as a possible D gene (5 bases). Trimming pared 3 bases from V and 1 base from J, leaving 12 bases between. The CDR3 totals 15 residues. The CDR3 spells CASSFQGAAQETQYF. Here the CDR3 DNA reads TGTGCCAGCAGTTTTCAGGGCGCAGCCCAAGAGACCCAGTACTTC.

A note on this clonotype: Mismatch with germline at one junction end may stem from a read error. The rearrangement joins TRBV7-2 to TRBJ1-2; TRBD1 matches 8 bases. The CDR3 runs 13 residues. Germline V gene data show CDR1 as SGHTA and CDR2 as FQGNSA. DNA of the CDR3: TGTGCCAGCAGCTTTGGACAGGGCTATGACTACACCTTC. It specifies CASSFGQGYDYTF. Drawing the rest from reference TRBV7-2 and TRBJ1-2, the complete variable domain is GAGVSQSPSNKVTEKGKDVELRCDPISGHTALYWYRQSLGQGLEFLIYFQGNSAPDKSGLPSDRFSAERTGGSVSTLTIQRTQQEDSAVYLCASSFGQGYDYTFGSGTRLTVV.

V and J are TRBV19 and TRBJ1-6; D not certain. Germline values: CDR1 LNHDA, CDR2 SQIVND (reference sequence). V lost 5 bases and J lost 7, with 12 bases in between. This CDR3 has 14 amino acids. The CDR3 DNA reads TGTGCCAGTAGTGAGCCGATACCAAATTCACCCCTCCACTTT. Encoded protein: CASSEPIPNSPLHF.

The rearrangement links TRBV5-1 to TRBJ2-7; the D gene is possibly TRBD1 (6 bases). With the DNA end fitting TRBJ2-1 better, the J assignment may be wrong. The CDR3 covers 18 residues. The germline V gene encodes CDR1 SGHRS and CDR2 YFSETQ. The chain's CDR3 is CASSLALTGQHLHNEQFF. CDR3 sequence (DNA): TGCGCCAGCAGCTTGGCTTTAACGGGACAACATCTCCACAATGAGCAGTTCTTC.

This clonotype has just a few counts. The V and J genes are TRBV20-1 and TRBJ2-4; D is ambiguous. The CDR3 has 14 amino acids. Germline values: CDR1 DFQATT, CDR2 SNEGSKA (reference sequence). Trimming shortened V by 3 bases and J by 5 bases, and 14 bases separated the two germline ends. The CDR3, as DNA: TGCAGTGCTAGGAGTTGGGCAGTTCAAAACATTCAGTACTTC. Translation gives CSARSWAVQNIQYF.

This clonotype was seen a few times. This CDR3 is CSPEYRTGNYEQFF. DNA of the CDR3: TGCAGTCCTGAGTACCGGACAGGGAACTATGAGCAGTTCTTC. The chain links TRBV20-1 to TRBJ2-1; TRBD1 aligns across 8 bases. Germline values: CDR1 DFQATT, CDR2 SNEGSKA (reference sequence). The CDR3 totals 14 residues. J was trimmed by 8 bases and V by 8 bases; bases with no gene match: 14.

The gene calls are TRBV18 and TRBJ2-5; D is undetermined. Per germline, CDR1 KGHSH and CDR2 LQKENI. The CDR3 is made up of 11 amino acids. V was pared by 1 base and J by 6 bases, with 3 bases between. CDR3 loop: CASSPLKTQYF. For the CDR3, the DNA is TGTGCCAGCTCACCACTAAAGACCCAGTACTTC.

The chain is built from TRBV4-1 and TRBJ1-1; D remains unclear. Germline V gene sequence: CDR1 MGHRA, CDR2 YSYEKL. V lost 1 base, J lost 9 bases, and 6 bases lay in between. CDR3 length equals 11 residues. CDR3 DNA sequence: TGCGCCAGCAGCCAAGGTATACAAGCTTTCTTT. It yields the protein CASSQGIQAFF.